What follows are 4 T cell receptor beta chains derived from one specimen sequenced in a study of beta chain features in type 1 diabetes. Investigators reverse transcribed all isolated RNA, so they sequenced expressed TCRB transcripts. Clones were sequenced by immunoSEQ multiplex PCR, and TCRdb holds only the in-frame ones, with some missing. The sample includes around 400,000 clones, roughly 16% of them seen just once. The sequenced material came from naive CD4+ T cells from blood. Receptors originate from a woman in her late teens or twenties in good health.

This clone was seen only a few times. The chain joins TRBV5-1 to TRBJ1-1; D possibly corresponds to TRBD1 (6 bases). The V and J ends lost 1 base and 1 base respectively, with 8 bases between them. Germline CDR1 reads SGHRS; CDR2 reads YFSETQ. This CDR3 comprises 14 residues. Here the CDR3 reads CASSLTGQNTEAFF. The DNA of the CDR3 is TGCGCCAGCAGCTTGACGGGACAGAACACTGAAGCTTTCTTT.

The V call is TRBV23-1, the J call TRBJ2-3; D call uncertain. TRBV23-1 is filed as an ORF, its function uncertain. The CDR3 sequence is 11 residues long. V was clipped by 7 bases and J by 15 bases, with 17 bases between them. The CDR3 sequence: CASKEYETKYF. As DNA, the CDR3 is TGCGCCAGCAAGGAATACGAGACAAAATATTTT.

This clone showed up just a few times. The chain links TRBV7-2 to TRBJ2-3; possible D gene TRBD1, 5 bases. Germline assignment: CDR1 SGHTA and CDR2 FQGNSA. V was shortened by 5 bases and J by 3 bases, with 9 bases between the two germline ends. The CDR3 is 13 amino acids. This CDR3 reads CASSRQITDTQYF. CDR3 nucleotides: TGTGCCAGCAGCAGACAGATAACAGATACGCAGTATTTT.

The DNA of the CDR3 is TGTGCCAGCAGCACCAGTTTAGCGGGAGTTAGTAACACCGGGGAGCTGTTTTTT. This codes for CASSTSLAGVSNTGELFF. The J gene is TRBJ2-2, the V gene TRBV7-3; 9 positions agree with TRBD2. CDR3 length: 18 amino acids. J was trimmed by 2 bases and V by 5 bases; bases with no gene match: 12. Germline V gene data show CDR1 as SGHTA and CDR2 as FQGTGA. The entire variable domain, with the rest obtained from reference TRBV7-3 and TRBJ2-2, is as follows: GAGVSQTPSNKVTEKGKYVELRCDPISGHTALYWYRQSLGQGPEFLIYFQGTGAADDSGLPNDRFFAVRPEGSVSTLKIQRTERGDSAVYLCASSTSLAGVSNTGELFFGEGSRLTVL.